A selection of T cell receptor beta chains follows, all from one sample in a study of blood T cell repertoires in COVID-19. Only in-frame clones appear in the TCRdb table, and some are missing; sequencing was by immunoSEQ multiplex PCR. The sample lists 60,000 to 95,000 clones, around 90% occurring once. Sequencing was performed on peripheral blood. These receptors came from a woman in her forties or fifties with acute or convalescent COVID-19. Each CDR3 is given with its conserved first and last residue. The D gene is left open where the match is weak. Rows give clone size only sometimes, using once, few, many, or a class for an expanded clone.

TRBJ2-3 | - | - | TRBV5-4 | TGTGCCAGCAGCTTCGGTAATAGCGTGAGGACAGATACGCAGTATTTT | CASSFGNSVRTDTQYF
TRBJ2-1 | TRBD2 | once | TRBV3-1/TRBV3-2 | TGTGCCAGCAGCCTCACTAGCGGGGCTTACAATGAGCAGTTCTTC | CASSLTSGAYNEQFF
TRBJ1-5 | TRBD1 | - | TRBV9 | TGTGCCAGCAGCCGGGGGGACAGGGCCTTCAATCAGCCCCAGCATTTT | CASSRGDRAFNQPQHF
TRBJ2-7 | TRBD1 | - | TRBV7-9 | TGTGCCAGCAGCTTATCCGGACAGGGGAAGCAGTACTTC | CASSLSGQGKQYF
TRBJ2-5 | TRBD2 | - | TRBV9 | TGTGCCAGCAGCGCTAGCGGCCAAGAGACCCAGTACTTC | CASSASGQETQYF
TRBJ1-5 | TRBD1 | - | TRBV9 | TGTGCCAGCAGCACGACAGGGGGCGGGAATCAGCCCCAGCATTTT | CASSTTGGGNQPQHF
TRBJ2-2 | - | - | TRBV7-2 | TGTGCCAGCAGCGAACAGGCCAGACGTAACACCGGGGAGCTGTTTTTT | CASSEQARRNTGELFF
TRBJ1-2 | TRBD1 | once | TRBV15 | TGTGCCACCAGCACGACAGGGCCTAACTATGGCTACACCTTC | CATSTTGPNYGYTF
TRBJ1-2 | - | - | TRBV24-1 | TGTGCCACCTCCTTGGGAGCTAACTATGGCTACACCTTC | CATSLGANYGYTF
TRBJ2-1 | TRBD1 | - | TRBV5-1 | TGCGCCAGCAGCTCGACAGGGTCCCACAATGAGCAGTTCTTC | CASSSTGSHNEQFF
TRBJ1-1 | - | - | TRBV19 | TGTGCCAGTAGTATGCGGCAGGGAAGCTATCTTTTT | CASSMRQGSYLF
TRBJ1-6 | - | - | TRBV28 | TGTGCCAGCAGGGGATTGCAGGCGAGGGGGTCACCCCTCCACTTT | CASRGLQARGSPLHF
TRBJ2-5 | - | - | TRBV7-6 | TGTGCCAGCAGCTGGCGAGGACAGACGCGGGAGACCCAGTACTTC | CASSWRGQTRETQYF
TRBJ1-1 | TRBD1 | - | TRBV6-5 | TGTGCCAGCAGTTACGGACCAGGGGGCTTCACTGAAGCTTTCTTT | CASSYGPGGFTEAFF
TRBJ1-1 | - | - | TRBV30 | TGTGCCTGGAGCCATCTAGACAGAATGAACACTGAAGCTTTCTTT | CAWSHLDRMNTEAFF
TRBJ1-2 | - | - | TRBV6-6 | TGTGCCTGCGGAGGGAAAGTCTATGGCTACACCTTC | CACGGKVYGYTF
TRBJ1-2 | TRBD1 | - | TRBV27 | TGTGCCAGCAGTTTATCCTACAGGGGGCGAGGCTATGGCTACACCTTC | CASSLSYRGRGYGYTF
TRBJ1-2 | - | - | TRBV7-9 | TGTGCCAGCAGCTTATCGACAGCAGGCTACACCTTC | CASSLSTAGYTF
TRBJ1-2 | - | - | TRBV19 | TGTGCCAGTAGTATAGGTCAGGCCACTAACTATGGCTACACCTTC | CASSIGQATNYGYTF
TRBJ1-2 | TRBD1 | - | TRBV12-3/TRBV12-4 | TGTGCCGCAAGGGGGGACAGGGGTGGTGGCTACACCTTC | CAARGDRGGGYTF
TRBJ1-5 | TRBD1 | - | TRBV6-6 | TGTGCCAGCATTCAGCAGGGGGGTCAGCCCCAGCATTTT | CASIQQGGQPQHF
TRBJ1-4 | - | - | TRBV7-2 | TGTGCCAGCAGCTCCCAGGGAACTGCAACTAATGAAAAACTGTTTTTT | CASSSQGTATNEKLFF
TRBJ1-1 | - | - | TRBV9 | TGTGCCAGCAGCGTAGTGGGGGGACGGGGGAACACTGAAGCTTTCTTT | CASSVVGGRGNTEAFF
TRBJ1-4 | - | once | TRBV29-1 | TGCAGCGTTATGCGTCTCATCGGGGCTAATGAAAAACTGTTTTTT | CSVMRLIGANEKLFF
TRBJ1-4 | - | - | TRBV7-2 | TGTGCCAGCAGCTTAGAGGCGGCCGGGTCATACGAAAAACTGTTTTTT | CASSLEAAGSYEKLFF
TRBJ2-6 | TRBD1 | - | TRBV9 | TGTGCCAGCAGCGTCTTCCCATTCACCCTCGGGACAGGGGAGGTTTCTGGGGCCAACGTCCTGACTTTC | CASSVFPFTLGTGEVSGANVLTF
TRBJ1-4 | TRBD1 | - | TRBV5-1 | TGCGCCAGCAGCATAGGACAGGGAGGGAGAAATGAAAAACTGTTTTTT | CASSIGQGGRNEKLFF
TRBJ1-1 | - | few | TRBV9 | TGTGCCAGCAGCGTCCTACAGGAGATGAACACTGAAGCTTTCTTT | CASSVLQEMNTEAFF
TRBJ1-5 | TRBD1 | - | TRBV6-2/TRBV6-3 | TGTGCCAGCAGTTACTCCCAGGGCAGGGGGCAGGGACAGCCCCAGCATTTT | CASSYSQGRGQGQPQHF
TRBJ1-6 | - | once | TRBV18 | TGTGCCAGCTCAACGCAGGGTGGTTCCTATAATTCACCCCTCCACTTT | CASSTQGGSYNSPLHF
TRBJ1-5 | - | - | TRBV19 | TGTGCCAGTAGCTGGGAGGGGTTAAATCAGCCCCAGCATTTT | CASSWEGLNQPQHF
TRBJ2-1 | - | - | TRBV9 | TGTGCCAGCAGCACCGGGACAGAGCAGTTCTTC | CASSTGTEQFF
TRBJ2-2 | - | - | TRBV7-8 | TGTGCCAGCAGCCGAGACAGATACTCCACCGGGGAGCTGTTTTTT | CASSRDRYSTGELFF
TRBJ1-1 | - | - | TRBV6-6 | TGTGCCAGCAGAACCGGAGCAAGGGAAGCTTTCTTT | CASRTGAREAFF
TRBJ2-7 | TRBD1 | - | TRBV5-4 | TGTGCCAGCAGCAAGGGACAGGGTGTAGCCGAGCAGTACTTC | CASSKGQGVAEQYF
TRBJ2-3 | - | once | TRBV9 | TGTGCCAGCAGCTTGGGACTCGACCCCGAAAGGGATACGCAGTATTTT | CASSLGLDPERDTQYF
TRBJ2-2 | - | - | TRBV9 | TGTGCCAGCAGTTTGGGAGCGGGCTCGTCCACCGGGGAGCTGTTTTTT | CASSLGAGSSTGELFF
TRBJ1-1 | - | - | TRBV4-3 | TGCGCCAGCAGACACTCGACAGGAGTGAACACTGAAGCTTTCTTT | CASRHSTGVNTEAFF
TRBJ2-2 | - | - | TRBV5-1 | TGCGCCAGCCAATGGGGGGGCAACACCGGGGAGCTGTTTTTT | CASQWGGNTGELFF
TRBJ1-1 | - | - | TRBV3-1/TRBV3-2 | TGTGCCAGCAGTAGAGAGGGGAACACTGAAGCTTTCTTT | CASSREGNTEAFF
TRBJ2-3 | TRBD2 | few | TRBV2 | TGTGCCAGCGGAGCGCGGGACCCATCACCTAGCGGGGGGGCCTTCAGCACAGATACGCAGTATTTT | CASGARDPSPSGGAFSTDTQYF
TRBJ2-7 | - | - | TRBV5-5 | TGTGCCAGCAGCCCAATGAGGGTGCCCGCCTACGAGCAGTACTTC | CASSPMRVPAYEQYF
TRBJ2-5 | TRBD1 | - | TRBV5-4 | TGTGCCAGCAGCCCCCCCGATAAAACAGGGGCAGAGACCCAGTACTTC | CASSPPDKTGAETQYF
TRBJ2-1 | - | - | TRBV18 | TGTGCCAGCTCACCCCCCGGGGGATTAAACTCCTACAATGAGCAGTTCTTC | CASSPPGGLNSYNEQFF
TRBJ2-2 | TRBD1 | - | TRBV7-9 | TGTGCCAGCAGCCTGTTACAGGGGTACACCGGGGAGCTGTTTTTT | CASSLLQGYTGELFF
TRBJ1-5 | TRBD1 | - | TRBV28 | TGTGCCAGCAGGAAACAGGGGGTTCAGCCCCAGCATTTT | CASRKQGVQPQHF
TRBJ2-5 | TRBD2 | - | TRBV6-1 | TGTGCCAGCAGTGGCGGGCGGGGACTAGCCTCCGGGACCCAGTACTTC | CASSGGRGLASGTQYF
TRBJ1-2 | - | once | TRBV19 | TGTGCCAGTAGCCCGTCGACAGAAAACTATGGCTACACCTTC | CASSPSTENYGYTF
TRBJ2-7 | - | - | TRBV6-4 | TGTGCCAGCAGTCTCACCCAAGGAGGGATTGGCGAGCAGTACTTC | CASSLTQGGIGEQYF
TRBJ1-1 | - | - | TRBV2 | TGTGCCAGCAGTCGCCTACTGGTGAACACTGAAGCTTTCTTT | CASSRLLVNTEAFF
TRBJ1-2 | TRBD1 | - | TRBV6-7 | TGTGCCAGCAGTTACCCGGGACAGGCTTATGGCTACACCTTC | CASSYPGQAYGYTF
TRBJ1-3 | - | - | TRBV7-2 | TGTGCCAGCAGCCAATCCCCGGGTTCGGGAAACACCATATATTTT | CASSQSPGSGNTIYF
TRBJ2-3 | TRBD2 | - | TRBV5-1 | TGCGCCAGCAGCATCCGGGACTACATACCAACAGATACGCAGTATTTT | CASSIRDYIPTDTQYF
TRBJ2-2 | TRBD2 | - | TRBV5-1 | TGCGCCAGCAGCCTTAGCGGGAGTGTGGGCACCGGGGAGCTGTTTTTT | CASSLSGSVGTGELFF
TRBJ1-2 | - | once | TRBV9 | TGTGCCAGCAGCGTAGAACCTACAACTAGGGGCTACACCTTC | CASSVEPTTRGYTF
TRBJ2-3 | - | - | TRBV11-2 | TGTGCCAGCAGCTCGGACTCTCCCACAGATACGCAGTATTTT | CASSSDSPTDTQYF
TRBJ1-4 | - | - | TRBV28 | TGTGCCAGCAGTTTGATTGAGAATGAAAAACTGTTTTTT | CASSLIENEKLFF
TRBJ1-2 | - | - | TRBV6-5 | TGTGCCAGCAGAGAGACAACGAACTATGGCTACACCTTC | CASRETTNYGYTF
TRBJ2-1 | TRBD2 | - | TRBV7-9 | TGTGCCAGCAACCCCCGGGGGGAGGAGGCAAGTGAGCAGTTCTTC | CASNPRGEEASEQFF
TRBJ1-5 | - | once | TRBV5-6 | TGTGCCAGCAGCTCCCTAAGCCTGAGCAATCAGCCCCAGCATTTT | CASSSLSLSNQPQHF